This passage covers 10 T cell receptor beta chains from one sample sequenced in a study of T cell responses to AZD1222 COVID-19 vaccine. Profiled with immunoSEQ multiplex PCR; TCRdb holds only in-frame clones, not every one. The data show about 100,000 clones, around nine tenths seen once. This specimen consisted of peripheral blood, obtained on day 0 of AZD1222 vaccination. These receptors originate from an adult in good health.

The CDR3 spells CASSIVPGGMFEQYF. In nucleotides, the CDR3 is TGTGCCAGTAGTATAGTTCCAGGGGGCATGTTCGAGCAGTACTTC. The rearrangement uses TRBV19 and TRBJ2-7; TRBD1 matches 8 bases. In germline, CDR1 is LNHDA, CDR2 SQIVND (reference sequence). The CDR3 consists of 15 residues. The trim removed 1 base at V and 6 bases at J, leaving 8 bases unmatched. Looking up the rest from reference TRBV19 and TRBJ2-7 gives the full variable domain: DGGITQSPKYLFRKEGQNVTLSCEQNLNHDAMYWYRQDPGQGLRLIYYSQIVNDFQKGDIAEGYSVSREKKESFPLTVTSAQKNPTAFYLCASSIVPGGMFEQYFGPGTRLTVT.

As concerns this clone: Additional DNA sequences in this sample encode the identical CDR3. The chain carries TRBV5-1 and TRBJ2-5; D is uncertain. The V end lost 0 bases, the J end lost 5 bases, and 5 bases lay between the germline ends. The CDR3 has 12 amino acids. Germline V gene data show CDR1 as SGHRS and CDR2 as YFSETQ. Written as DNA, the CDR3 is TGCGCCAGCAGCTTGGGACGCGAGACCCAGTACTTC. Encoded protein: CASSLGRETQYF.

This clone was found once. The chain recombines TRBV5-4 with TRBJ1-2, with D perhaps TRBD1 (5 bases). Germline V gene data show CDR1 as SGHNT and CDR2 as YYREEE (reference sequence). This CDR3 is 13 amino acids long. The V end was cut by 5 bases, the J end by 8 bases, with 16 bases between. The CDR3 here is CASSIFGGVGYTF. CDR3 DNA sequence: TGTGCCAGCAGTATATTCGGGGGTGTAGGCTACACCTTC. The whole variable domain, remainder taken from reference TRBV5-4 and TRBJ1-2, is ETGVTQSPTHLIKTRGQQVTLRCSSQSGHNTVSWYQQALGQGPQFIFQYYREEENGRGNFPPRFSGLQFPNYSSELNVNALELDDSALYLCASSIFGGVGYTFGSGTRLTVV.

The chain links TRBV25-1 to TRBJ2-7; tentative D call: TRBD1 (6 bases). In germline, CDR1 is MGHDK, CDR2 SYGVNS. The CDR3 is 15 residues long. Trimming shortened V by 1 base and J by 2 bases, and 12 bases separated the two germline ends. The chain's CDR3 is CASSEFDRLPYEQYF. CDR3 in DNA: TGTGCCAGCAGTGAATTTGACAGGCTGCCCTACGAGCAGTACTTC.

The genes are TRBV9 and TRBJ2-5, with 9 bases matching TRBD1. CDR1 and CDR2 (germline): SGDLS, YYNGEE. J lost 6 bases, V lost 2 bases, and 5 bases had no gene match. CDR3 size: 14 residues. CDR3 in DNA: TGTGCCAGCAGCGTCGACAGGGGGGATCAGACCCAGTACTTC. Its translation: CASSVDRGDQTQYF.

A single count supports this clone. This sequence joins TRBV6-5 and TRBJ1-1, with D unresolved. Germline V gives CDR1 MNHEY, CDR2 SVGAGI. Deletions cut 2 bases from V and 3 bases from J, with 10 bases between. The CDR3 has 14 residues. The CDR3 sequence: CASSYNRLDTEAFF. CDR3 in DNA: TGTGCCAGCAGTTACAACCGTTTGGACACTGAAGCTTTCTTT.

The chain combines TRBV4-1 with TRBJ2-7; D not resolved. The V and J ends lost 0 bases and 3 bases respectively, with 12 bases between them. Germline V gives CDR1 MGHRA, CDR2 YSYEKL. This CDR3 has 15 amino acids. Written as DNA, the CDR3 is TGCGCCAGCAGCCAAGAACTGGGATCGGTCTACGAGCAGTACTTC. This encodes CASSQELGSVYEQYF.

The rearrangement uses TRBV15 and TRBJ1-5; 9 nucleotides align to TRBD1. CDR3 length equals 16 residues. CDR1 LNHNV and CDR2 YYDKDF come from the germline V gene (reference sequence). The V and J ends lost 0 bases and 4 bases, in that order; junction bases with no gene match: 4. The CDR3, as DNA: TGTGCCACCAGCAGAGATCGGGACAGGGTAAATCAGCCCCAGCATTTT. Encoded protein: CATSRDRDRVNQPQHF.

The chain couples TRBV6-5 to TRBJ1-1, with 7 nucleotides matching TRBD1. CDR1 and CDR2 from the germline V gene are MNHEY and SVGAGI. Trimming cost V 4 bases and J 10 bases; bases outside gene matches: 6. The CDR3 has 12 residues. The CDR3 loop reads CASSWRTGVAFF. As DNA, the CDR3 is TGTGCCAGCAGTTGGAGGACAGGAGTAGCTTTCTTT.

The V call is TRBV19, the J call TRBJ1-3; tentative D call: TRBD1 (6 bases). The germline V gene encodes CDR1 LNHDA and CDR2 SQIVND (reference sequence). This CDR3 contains 15 residues. Trimming pared 10 bases from V and 2 bases from J, leaving 18 bases between. CDR3 protein: CATRDQGIAGNTIYF. In DNA form, the CDR3 reads TGTGCCACCAGAGACCAGGGGATAGCTGGAAACACCATATATTTT. The variable domain in full, with the rest retrieved from reference TRBV19 and TRBJ1-3, is DGGITQSPKYLFRKEGQNVTLSCEQNLNHDAMYWYRQDPGQGLRLIYYSQIVNDFQKGDIAEGYSVSREKKESFPLTVTSAQKNPTAFYLCATRDQGIAGNTIYFGEGSWLTVV.